Below are 13 T cell receptor beta chains sequenced from a single sample in a study of T cells in Graves' hyperthyroidism and ophthalmopathy. It was RNA transcripts that yielded the amplified TCR beta CDR3 regions. During a first-round RT-PCR of the TCR CDR3, the HTBI primer set was used. TCRdb re-analysed the multiplex PCR reads in MiXCR, keeping a single row per CDR3 protein. The data show 600,000 or so distinct CDR3 sequences, 40% to 55% seen once. The specimen sequenced was peripheral blood or thyroid tissue (not recorded which). All receptors derive from a young woman with Graves' hyperthyroidism.

The rearrangement uses TRBV7-9 and TRBJ1-6; D is uncertain. Trimming pared 5 bases from V and 14 bases from J, leaving 10 bases between. This CDR3 spans 11 amino acids. Per the germline V gene, CDR1 is SEHNR and CDR2 is FQNEAQ (reference sequence). CDR3 DNA sequence: TGTGCCAGCAGCCCAGGTGGGGCCCTCCACTTT. Translated, it gives CASSPGGALHF. The whole variable domain, remainder taken from reference TRBV7-9 and TRBJ1-6, is DTGVSQNPRHKITKRGQNVTFRCDPISEHNRLYWYRQTLGQGPEFLTYFQNEAQLEKSRLLSDRFSAERPKGSFSTLEIQRTEQGDSAMYLCASSPGGALHFGNGTRLTVT.

V and J are TRBV7-9 and TRBJ1-1; D is possibly TRBD1 (5 bases). Deletions cut 5 bases from V and 6 bases from J, with 13 bases between. The length of the CDR3 is 13 residues. Germline V gene data show CDR1 as SEHNR and CDR2 as FQNEAQ (reference sequence). The CDR3 here is CASSRQGRSEAFF. The CDR3 region has the DNA TGTGCCAGCAGCCGGCAGGGTCGCTCTGAAGCTTTCTTT.

Turning to this clonotype: A junction boundary mismatches the germline segment, possibly from a read error. The chain is built from TRBV2 and TRBJ1-2, with D maybe TRBD1 (5 bases). CDR3 length: 13 amino acids. The V gene's germline CDR1 is SNHLY and CDR2 FYNNEI. In DNA, the CDR3 is TGCGCCAGCAGCCCCTGGGTGGGGCGCGGCTACACCTTC. It is translated as CASSPWVGRGYTF.

On this clonotype itself: A junction end diverges from the germline sequence, so it may reflect a read error. This chain joins TRBV20-1 and TRBJ1-2, with no clear D. The CDR3 has 13 amino acids. The germline V gene encodes CDR1 DFQATT and CDR2 SNEGSKA (reference sequence). CDR3 sequence reads: CSASREANYSYTF. DNA for the CDR3: TGCAGTGCTAGTAGGGAGGCGAACTATAGCTACACCTTC.

The chain has TRBV7-2 and TRBJ2-5; D gene ambiguous. Trimming took off 5 bases at V and 10 bases at J, with 20 bases between the two ends. The CDR3 is 14 amino acids. CDR1 and CDR2 (germline): SGHTA, FQGNSA. The chain's CDR3 is CASSPPNRASDQYF. CDR3 sequence (DNA): TGTGCCAGCAGCCCCCCTAATAGGGCCAGCGACCAGTACTTC.

The chain links TRBV7-9 to TRBJ1-1; D possibly corresponds to TRBD1 (6 bases). V was pared by 5 bases and J by 7 bases, with 11 bases between. The CDR3 has 12 amino acids. Looked up from germline, CDR1 is SEHNR and CDR2 is FQNEAQ (reference sequence). The CDR3 sequence: CASSDRTLEAFF. The DNA of the CDR3 is TGTGCCAGCAGCGACAGGACCCTTGAAGCTTTCTTT. The full variable domain, its missing parts supplied by reference TRBV7-9 and TRBJ1-1, is DTGVSQNPRHKITKRGQNVTFRCDPISEHNRLYWYRQTLGQGPEFLTYFQNEAQLEKSRLLSDRFSAERPKGSFSTLEIQRTEQGDSAMYLCASSDRTLEAFFGQGTRLTVV.

V gene TRBV7-2 combines with J gene TRBJ2-7; 7 positions agree with TRBD1. V gave up 6 bases and J gave up 4 bases; unmatched junction bases: 9. The CDR3 totals 14 residues. CDR1 and CDR2 from the germline V gene are SGHTA and FQGNSA. The CDR3 sequence: CASSLLGDRYEQYF. The CDR3 DNA sequence: TGTGCCAGCAGTTTACTCGGGGACAGATACGAGCAGTACTTC.

This clonotype was counted ten times or more. The chain employs TRBV7-2 and TRBJ2-5, with D perhaps TRBD1 (5 bases). CDR1 and CDR2 (germline): SGHTA, FQGNSA. With 5 bases removed from V and 4 bases from J, the gap between germline ends came to 11 bases. The CDR3 is made up of 13 amino acids. The CDR3 sequence is CASSVSGSETQYF. CDR3 nucleotides: TGTGCCAGCAGCGTCTCAGGGTCAGAGACCCAGTACTTC.

The sample holds many counts of this clonotype. The chain recombines TRBV29-1 with TRBJ1-6; no reliable D call. Germline-derived CDR1 and CDR2 are SQVTM and ANQGSEA. The CDR3 length is 12 residues. Trimming cost V 3 bases and J 14 bases, with 14 bases left between them. This CDR3 is CSVEGNAGSLHF. DNA of the CDR3: TGCAGCGTTGAGGGAAATGCGGGGTCCCTCCACTTT.

The gene calls are TRBV2 and TRBJ2-5, with no clear D. The germline CDR1 and CDR2 sequences are SNHLY and FYNNEI. This CDR3 comprises 12 residues. Trimming stripped 4 bases from V and 7 bases from J, with 10 bases between. Written as DNA, the CDR3 is TGTGCCAGCAGTGTAGGTCATTCGACCCAGTACTTC. Amino acid sequence: CASSVGHSTQYF.

This sequence joins TRBV29-1 and TRBJ2-2; 7 nucleotides agree with TRBD1. Looked up from germline, CDR1 is SQVTM and CDR2 is ANQGSEA. The J segment lost 5 bases and the V segment lost 0 bases, leaving 9 bases of the junction unmatched. The CDR3 extends over 16 amino acids. The CDR3 reads CSVEDQRQGITGELFF. The DNA for the CDR3 is TGCAGCGTTGAAGATCAGCGACAGGGAATTACCGGGGAGCTGTTTTTT.

The chain uses TRBV19 and TRBJ1-1, with D unclear. Trimming shortened V by 1 base and J by 0 bases, and 9 bases separated the two germline ends. The CDR3 sequence is 15 residues long. The germline V gene has CDR1 LNHDA and CDR2 SQIVND (reference sequence). As DNA, the CDR3 is TGTGCCAGTAGTATAGGGGTGGGTTTGAACACTGAAGCTTTCTTT. Its translation: CASSIGVGLNTEAFF.

This clonotype was detected ten times or more. V usage is TRBV20-1 and J usage is TRBJ1-5; D possibly corresponds to TRBD1 (5 bases). This CDR3 region has 14 residues. Germline CDR1 and CDR2: DFQATT and SNEGSKA (reference sequence). V lost 1 base, J lost 1 base, and 8 bases lay in between. CDR3 loop: CSARGGGSNQPQHF. In DNA, the CDR3 is TGCAGTGCTAGAGGCGGGGGAAGCAATCAGCCCCAGCATTTT.